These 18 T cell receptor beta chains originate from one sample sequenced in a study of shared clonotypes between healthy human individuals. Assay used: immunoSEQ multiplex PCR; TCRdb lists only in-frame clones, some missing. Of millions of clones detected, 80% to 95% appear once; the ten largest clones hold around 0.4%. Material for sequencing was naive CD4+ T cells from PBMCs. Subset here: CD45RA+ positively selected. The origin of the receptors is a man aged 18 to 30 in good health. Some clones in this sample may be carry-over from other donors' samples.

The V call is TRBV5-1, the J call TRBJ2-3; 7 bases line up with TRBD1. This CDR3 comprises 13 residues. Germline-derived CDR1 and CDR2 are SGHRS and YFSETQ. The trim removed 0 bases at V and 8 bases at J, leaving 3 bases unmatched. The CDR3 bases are TGCGCCAGCAGCTTGGGGGACAGCGGTACGCAGTATTTT. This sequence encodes CASSLGDSGTQYF.

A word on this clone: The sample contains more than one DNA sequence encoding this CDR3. CDR3 protein: CASSDRSNQPQHF. Written as DNA, the CDR3 is TGTGCCAGCAGTGACAGAAGCAATCAGCCCCAGCATTTT. The chain carries TRBV2 and TRBJ1-5; the D is unclear. This CDR3 comprises 13 residues. Germline values: CDR1 SNHLY, CDR2 FYNNEI. Trimming removed 3 bases at V and 1 base at J, with 4 bases between.

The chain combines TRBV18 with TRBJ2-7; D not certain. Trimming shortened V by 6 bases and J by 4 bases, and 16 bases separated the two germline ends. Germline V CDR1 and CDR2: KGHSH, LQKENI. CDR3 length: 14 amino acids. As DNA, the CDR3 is TGTGCCAGCTCTCGACTGGGCCACACGTACGAGCAGTACTTC. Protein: CASSRLGHTYEQYF.

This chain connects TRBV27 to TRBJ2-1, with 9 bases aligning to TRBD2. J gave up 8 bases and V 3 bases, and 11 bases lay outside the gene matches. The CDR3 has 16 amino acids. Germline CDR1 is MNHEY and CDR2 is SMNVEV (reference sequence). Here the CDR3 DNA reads TGTGCCAGCAGTTTTTGGCGCGGAGCGGGAGGCGATGAGCAGTTCTTC. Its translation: CASSFWRGAGGDEQFF.

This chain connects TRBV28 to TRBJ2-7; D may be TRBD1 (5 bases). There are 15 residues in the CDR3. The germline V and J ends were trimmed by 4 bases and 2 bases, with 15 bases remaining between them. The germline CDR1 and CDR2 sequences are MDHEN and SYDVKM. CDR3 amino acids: CASSSPGGAAYEQYF. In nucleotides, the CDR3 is TGTGCCAGCAGTTCCCCCGGTGGGGCGGCCTACGAGCAGTACTTC.

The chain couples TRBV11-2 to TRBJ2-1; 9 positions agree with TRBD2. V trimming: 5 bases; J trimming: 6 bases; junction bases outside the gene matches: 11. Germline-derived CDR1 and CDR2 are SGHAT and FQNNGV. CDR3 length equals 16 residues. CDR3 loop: CASSKADSGSGNEQFF. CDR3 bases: TGTGCCAGCAGCAAGGCGGATAGCGGGAGTGGCAATGAGCAGTTCTTC.

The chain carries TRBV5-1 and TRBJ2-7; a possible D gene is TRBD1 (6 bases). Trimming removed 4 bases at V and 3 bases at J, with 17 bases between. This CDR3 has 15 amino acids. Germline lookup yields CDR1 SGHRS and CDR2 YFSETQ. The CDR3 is CASSPRGHKIYEQYF. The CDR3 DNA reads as TGCGCCAGCAGCCCCCGGGGACACAAGATCTACGAGCAGTACTTC.

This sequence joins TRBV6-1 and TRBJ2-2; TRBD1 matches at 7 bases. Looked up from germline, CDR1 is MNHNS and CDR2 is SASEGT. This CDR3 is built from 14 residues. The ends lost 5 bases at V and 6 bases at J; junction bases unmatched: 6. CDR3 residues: CASSQTGTAGELFF. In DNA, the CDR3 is TGTGCCAGCAGTCAGACAGGGACGGCCGGGGAGCTGTTTTTT.

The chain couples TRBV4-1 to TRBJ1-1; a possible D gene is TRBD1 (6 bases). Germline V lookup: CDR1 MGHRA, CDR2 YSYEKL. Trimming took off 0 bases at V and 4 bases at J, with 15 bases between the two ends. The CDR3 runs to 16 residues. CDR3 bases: TGCGCCAGCAGCCAAGAGTGGGCTCAGGGGAGCACTGAAGCTTTCTTT. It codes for CASSQEWAQGSTEAFF.

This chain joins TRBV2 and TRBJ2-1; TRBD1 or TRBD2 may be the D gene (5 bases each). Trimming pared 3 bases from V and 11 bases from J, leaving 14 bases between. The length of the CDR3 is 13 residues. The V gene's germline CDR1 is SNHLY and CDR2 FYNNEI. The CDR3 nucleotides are TGTGCCAGCAGTGAGGGGACGGAAGGGAAGCAGTTCTTC. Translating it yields CASSEGTEGKQFF.

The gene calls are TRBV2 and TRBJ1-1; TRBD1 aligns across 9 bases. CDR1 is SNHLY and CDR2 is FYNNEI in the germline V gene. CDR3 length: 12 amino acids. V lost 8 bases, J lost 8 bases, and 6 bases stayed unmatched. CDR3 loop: CASDTGTGEAFF. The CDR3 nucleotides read TGTGCCAGCGATACCGGGACAGGGGAAGCTTTCTTT.

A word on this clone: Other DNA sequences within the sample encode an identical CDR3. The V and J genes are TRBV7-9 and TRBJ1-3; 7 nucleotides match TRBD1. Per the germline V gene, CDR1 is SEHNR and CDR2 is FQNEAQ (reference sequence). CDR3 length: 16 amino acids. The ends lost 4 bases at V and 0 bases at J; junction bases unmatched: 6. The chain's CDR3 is CASSSRTGHSGNTIYF. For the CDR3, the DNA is TGTGCCAGCAGCTCCAGGACAGGCCACTCTGGAAACACCATATATTTT.

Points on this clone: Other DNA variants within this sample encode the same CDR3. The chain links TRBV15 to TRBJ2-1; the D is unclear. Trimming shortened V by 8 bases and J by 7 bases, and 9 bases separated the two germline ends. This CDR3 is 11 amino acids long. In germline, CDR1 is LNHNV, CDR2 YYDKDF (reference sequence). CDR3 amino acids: CATSSYNEQFF. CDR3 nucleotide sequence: TGTGCCACCTCTTCATATAATGAGCAGTTCTTC. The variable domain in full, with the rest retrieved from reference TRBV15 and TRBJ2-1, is DAMVIQNPRYQVTQFGKPVTLSCSQTLNHNVMYWYQQKSSQAPKLLFHYYDKDFNNEADTPDNFQSRRPNTSFCFLDIRSPGLGDTAMYLCATSSYNEQFFGPGTRLTVL.

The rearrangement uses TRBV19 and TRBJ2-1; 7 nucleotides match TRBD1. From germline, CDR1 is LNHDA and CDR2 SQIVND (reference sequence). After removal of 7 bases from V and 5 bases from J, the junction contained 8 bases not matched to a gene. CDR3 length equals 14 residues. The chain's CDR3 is CASNTGAGHNEQFF. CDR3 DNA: TGTGCCAGTAATACAGGGGCAGGTCACAATGAGCAGTTCTTC.

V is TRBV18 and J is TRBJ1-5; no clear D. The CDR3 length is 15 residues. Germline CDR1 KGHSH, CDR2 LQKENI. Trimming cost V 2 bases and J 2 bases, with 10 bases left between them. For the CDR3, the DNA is TGTGCCAGCTCACCAGGGTACAGAGGCAATCAGCCCCAGCATTTT. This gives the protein CASSPGYRGNQPQHF. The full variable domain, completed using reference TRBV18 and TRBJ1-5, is NAGVMQNPRHLVRRRGQEARLRCSPMKGHSHVYWYRQLPEEGLKFMVYLQKENIIDESGMPKERFSAEFPKEGPSILRIQQVVRGDSAAYFCASSPGYRGNQPQHFGDGTRLSIL.

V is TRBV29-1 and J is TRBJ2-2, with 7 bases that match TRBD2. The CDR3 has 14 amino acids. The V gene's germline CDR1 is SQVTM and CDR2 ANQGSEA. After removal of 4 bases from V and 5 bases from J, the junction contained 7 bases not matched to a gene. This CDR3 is CSVGAGARTGELFF. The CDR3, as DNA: TGCAGCGTTGGGGCGGGAGCGCGTACCGGGGAGCTGTTTTTT.

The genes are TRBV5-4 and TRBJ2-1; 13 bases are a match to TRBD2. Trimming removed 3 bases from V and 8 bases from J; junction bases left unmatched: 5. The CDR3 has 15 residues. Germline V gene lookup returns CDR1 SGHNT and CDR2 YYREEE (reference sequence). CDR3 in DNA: TGTGCCAGCAGCTCCCGGACTAGCGGGAGCGATGAGCAGTTCTTC. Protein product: CASSSRTSGSDEQFF.

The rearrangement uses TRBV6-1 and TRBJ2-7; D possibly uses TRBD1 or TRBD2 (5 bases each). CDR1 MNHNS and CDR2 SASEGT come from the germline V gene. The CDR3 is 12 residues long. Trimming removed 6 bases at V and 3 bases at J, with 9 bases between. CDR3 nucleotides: TGTGCCAGCAGAGGGGACGTCTACGAGCAGTACTTC. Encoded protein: CASRGDVYEQYF.